This is a list of T cell receptor beta chains from one sample in a study of patients and donors after allogeneic stem cell transplantation. In TCRdb, the RT-PCR reads were re-called with MiXCR into one record per CDR3 protein. The sample lists roughly 940,000 distinct CDR3 sequences; over 15% were seen once. Sequencing was performed on blood, either unsorted or a sorted T cell fraction (not recorded which). These receptors came from a human donor who was either an allogeneic HSCT recipient or a stem cell or donor lymphocyte infusion donor (not recorded which). It is not recorded whose cells these are; they may come from a transplant donor. Both conserved end residues are part of each CDR3. D genes are given only for firm matches. A row's size may be missing; if present it is once, few, many or a size class.

CDR3,DNA,D,J,size,V
CASSPAPRYGYTF,TGTGCCAGCAGCCCCGCACCGCGCTATGGCTACACCTTC,.,TRBJ1-2,.,TRBV14
CSVLSGEIYEQYF,TGCAGCGTTTTGAGCGGCGAGATCTACGAGCAGTACTTC,.,TRBJ2-7,few,TRBV29-1
CASSLEGQEYSGANVLTF,TGCGCCAGCAGCTTGGAGGGACAGGAATACTCTGGGGCCAACGTCCTGACTTTC,TRBD1,TRBJ2-6,few,TRBV5-1
CASSWRQGGYTF,TGTGCCAGCAGCTGGAGGCAGGGAGGCTACACCTTC,.,TRBJ1-2,.,TRBV3-1
CASSSNGRTDTQYF,TGTGCCAGCAGCTCAAACGGACGCACAGATACGCAGTATTTT,.,TRBJ2-3,.,TRBV7-3
CASSLQQGFTEAFF,TGTGCCAGCAGCTTACAACAGGGATTCACTGAAGCTTTCTTT,.,TRBJ1-1,.,TRBV7-9
CSVAAGGRDTQYF,TGCAGCGTTGCGGCAGGGGGTAGAGATACGCAGTATTTT,TRBD1,TRBJ2-3,.,TRBV29-1
CATSDPSPPLGADTQYF,TGTGCCACCAGTGATCCCTCCCCACCCCTAGGGGCAGATACGCAGTATTTT,.,TRBJ2-3,.,TRBV24-1
CSVRLTGAENSPLHF,TGCAGTGTTCGGTTGACGGGGGCGGAAAATTCACCCCTCCACTTT,.,TRBJ1-6,.,TRBV20-1
CASSQEGRGRANEQFF,TGTGCCAGCAGCCAAGAGGGCAGGGGGCGCGCGAATGAGCAGTTCTTC,TRBD1,TRBJ2-1,.,TRBV4-2
CASSLASGRAPEQYF,TGCGCCAGCAGCTTGGCGAGCGGGAGGGCCCCCGAGCAGTACTTC,TRBD2,TRBJ2-7,.,TRBV5-1
CASSGTSGDSYNEQFF,TGTGCCAGCAGCGGGACTAGCGGGGACTCCTACAATGAGCAGTTCTTC,TRBD2,TRBJ2-1,.,TRBV9
CASSHDHRGRAPYGYTF,TGTGCCAGCAGCCACGATCACCGTGGAAGGGCACCCTATGGCTACACCTTC,.,TRBJ1-2,.,TRBV3-1
CSAPPGGASRRQFF,TGCAGTGCCCCACCCGGGGGGGCAAGCCGTCGGCAGTTCTTC,TRBD2,TRBJ2-1,few,TRBV20-1
CSAREPTKGYGYTF,TGCAGTGCTAGAGAGCCGACAAAGGGGTACGGCTACACCTTC,.,TRBJ1-2,.,TRBV20-1
CASRSTSINEQFF,TGTGCCAGCAGGTCGACTAGCATCAATGAGCAGTTCTTC,TRBD2,TRBJ2-1,.,TRBV12-3/TRBV12-4
CSATVFAGKYDTQYF,TGCAGTGCTACCGTCTTTGCGGGGAAATATGATACGCAGTATTTT,.,TRBJ2-3,.,TRBV20-1
CASSWGRSGRTPETQYF,TGCGCCAGCAGCTGGGGGCGTTCGGGACGGACCCCGGAGACCCAGTACTTC,.,TRBJ2-5,.,TRBV5-1
CASSPQGVEQYF,TGTGCCAGCAGCCCACAGGGCGTCGAGCAGTACTTC,.,TRBJ2-7,.,TRBV6-5
CASSLRSRDTEAFF,TGTGCCAGCAGCTTACGGAGTCGAGACACTGAAGCTTTCTTT,.,TRBJ1-1,.,TRBV7-9
CSARDDGSRTWSTQYF,TGCAGTGCTAGAGATGACGGGAGCAGGACATGGTCTACGCAGTATTTT,.,TRBJ2-3,.,TRBV20-1
CASSLGQGRIGTEAFF,TGTGCCAGCAGCTTAGGACAGGGGAGGATCGGCACTGAAGCTTTCTTT,TRBD1,TRBJ1-1,many,TRBV7-6
CASSEIGTGTDTQYF,TGTGCCAGCAGTGAAATCGGGACAGGCACAGATACGCAGTATTTT,TRBD1,TRBJ2-3,.,TRBV2
CASSTNGVPNF,TGCGCCAGCAGTACAAACGGAGTGCCGAACTTC,.,TRBJ2-7,few,TRBV5-1
CASSRDDRGYGYTF,TGCGCCAGCAGCAGGGACGACAGGGGGTATGGCTACACCTTC,TRBD1,TRBJ1-2,few,TRBV5-1
CASSYLGGTEAFF,TGTGCCAGCAGTTACTTGGGGGGGACTGAAGCTTTCTTT,.,TRBJ1-1,many,TRBV6-6